This TCR beta chain was sequenced in a study of blood T cell repertoires in COVID-19. Study information: Samples came from the United States, Italy and Spain, spanning acute and convalescent COVID-19.

This CDR3 is 13 amino acids long. Germline CDR1 reads SNHLY; CDR2 reads FYNNEI. Trimming at V came to 4 bases and at J to 8 bases, leaving 2 bases not matched to a gene. TCRdb's copy holds only in-frame clones and misses some; the assay was immunoSEQ multiplex PCR. Of 22,000 or so clones listed, 75% to 90% were seen once; the top ten hold about 7.4%. V gene TRBV2 combines with J gene TRBJ2-1; 10 bases are shared with TRBD1. This sequence was found in a woman aged 60-70 years with active COVID-19. Sequencing input: peripheral blood. CDR3 amino acids: CASSADRGDEQFF. In nucleotides, the CDR3 is TGTGCCAGCAGTGCGGACAGGGGGGATGAGCAGTTCTTC.